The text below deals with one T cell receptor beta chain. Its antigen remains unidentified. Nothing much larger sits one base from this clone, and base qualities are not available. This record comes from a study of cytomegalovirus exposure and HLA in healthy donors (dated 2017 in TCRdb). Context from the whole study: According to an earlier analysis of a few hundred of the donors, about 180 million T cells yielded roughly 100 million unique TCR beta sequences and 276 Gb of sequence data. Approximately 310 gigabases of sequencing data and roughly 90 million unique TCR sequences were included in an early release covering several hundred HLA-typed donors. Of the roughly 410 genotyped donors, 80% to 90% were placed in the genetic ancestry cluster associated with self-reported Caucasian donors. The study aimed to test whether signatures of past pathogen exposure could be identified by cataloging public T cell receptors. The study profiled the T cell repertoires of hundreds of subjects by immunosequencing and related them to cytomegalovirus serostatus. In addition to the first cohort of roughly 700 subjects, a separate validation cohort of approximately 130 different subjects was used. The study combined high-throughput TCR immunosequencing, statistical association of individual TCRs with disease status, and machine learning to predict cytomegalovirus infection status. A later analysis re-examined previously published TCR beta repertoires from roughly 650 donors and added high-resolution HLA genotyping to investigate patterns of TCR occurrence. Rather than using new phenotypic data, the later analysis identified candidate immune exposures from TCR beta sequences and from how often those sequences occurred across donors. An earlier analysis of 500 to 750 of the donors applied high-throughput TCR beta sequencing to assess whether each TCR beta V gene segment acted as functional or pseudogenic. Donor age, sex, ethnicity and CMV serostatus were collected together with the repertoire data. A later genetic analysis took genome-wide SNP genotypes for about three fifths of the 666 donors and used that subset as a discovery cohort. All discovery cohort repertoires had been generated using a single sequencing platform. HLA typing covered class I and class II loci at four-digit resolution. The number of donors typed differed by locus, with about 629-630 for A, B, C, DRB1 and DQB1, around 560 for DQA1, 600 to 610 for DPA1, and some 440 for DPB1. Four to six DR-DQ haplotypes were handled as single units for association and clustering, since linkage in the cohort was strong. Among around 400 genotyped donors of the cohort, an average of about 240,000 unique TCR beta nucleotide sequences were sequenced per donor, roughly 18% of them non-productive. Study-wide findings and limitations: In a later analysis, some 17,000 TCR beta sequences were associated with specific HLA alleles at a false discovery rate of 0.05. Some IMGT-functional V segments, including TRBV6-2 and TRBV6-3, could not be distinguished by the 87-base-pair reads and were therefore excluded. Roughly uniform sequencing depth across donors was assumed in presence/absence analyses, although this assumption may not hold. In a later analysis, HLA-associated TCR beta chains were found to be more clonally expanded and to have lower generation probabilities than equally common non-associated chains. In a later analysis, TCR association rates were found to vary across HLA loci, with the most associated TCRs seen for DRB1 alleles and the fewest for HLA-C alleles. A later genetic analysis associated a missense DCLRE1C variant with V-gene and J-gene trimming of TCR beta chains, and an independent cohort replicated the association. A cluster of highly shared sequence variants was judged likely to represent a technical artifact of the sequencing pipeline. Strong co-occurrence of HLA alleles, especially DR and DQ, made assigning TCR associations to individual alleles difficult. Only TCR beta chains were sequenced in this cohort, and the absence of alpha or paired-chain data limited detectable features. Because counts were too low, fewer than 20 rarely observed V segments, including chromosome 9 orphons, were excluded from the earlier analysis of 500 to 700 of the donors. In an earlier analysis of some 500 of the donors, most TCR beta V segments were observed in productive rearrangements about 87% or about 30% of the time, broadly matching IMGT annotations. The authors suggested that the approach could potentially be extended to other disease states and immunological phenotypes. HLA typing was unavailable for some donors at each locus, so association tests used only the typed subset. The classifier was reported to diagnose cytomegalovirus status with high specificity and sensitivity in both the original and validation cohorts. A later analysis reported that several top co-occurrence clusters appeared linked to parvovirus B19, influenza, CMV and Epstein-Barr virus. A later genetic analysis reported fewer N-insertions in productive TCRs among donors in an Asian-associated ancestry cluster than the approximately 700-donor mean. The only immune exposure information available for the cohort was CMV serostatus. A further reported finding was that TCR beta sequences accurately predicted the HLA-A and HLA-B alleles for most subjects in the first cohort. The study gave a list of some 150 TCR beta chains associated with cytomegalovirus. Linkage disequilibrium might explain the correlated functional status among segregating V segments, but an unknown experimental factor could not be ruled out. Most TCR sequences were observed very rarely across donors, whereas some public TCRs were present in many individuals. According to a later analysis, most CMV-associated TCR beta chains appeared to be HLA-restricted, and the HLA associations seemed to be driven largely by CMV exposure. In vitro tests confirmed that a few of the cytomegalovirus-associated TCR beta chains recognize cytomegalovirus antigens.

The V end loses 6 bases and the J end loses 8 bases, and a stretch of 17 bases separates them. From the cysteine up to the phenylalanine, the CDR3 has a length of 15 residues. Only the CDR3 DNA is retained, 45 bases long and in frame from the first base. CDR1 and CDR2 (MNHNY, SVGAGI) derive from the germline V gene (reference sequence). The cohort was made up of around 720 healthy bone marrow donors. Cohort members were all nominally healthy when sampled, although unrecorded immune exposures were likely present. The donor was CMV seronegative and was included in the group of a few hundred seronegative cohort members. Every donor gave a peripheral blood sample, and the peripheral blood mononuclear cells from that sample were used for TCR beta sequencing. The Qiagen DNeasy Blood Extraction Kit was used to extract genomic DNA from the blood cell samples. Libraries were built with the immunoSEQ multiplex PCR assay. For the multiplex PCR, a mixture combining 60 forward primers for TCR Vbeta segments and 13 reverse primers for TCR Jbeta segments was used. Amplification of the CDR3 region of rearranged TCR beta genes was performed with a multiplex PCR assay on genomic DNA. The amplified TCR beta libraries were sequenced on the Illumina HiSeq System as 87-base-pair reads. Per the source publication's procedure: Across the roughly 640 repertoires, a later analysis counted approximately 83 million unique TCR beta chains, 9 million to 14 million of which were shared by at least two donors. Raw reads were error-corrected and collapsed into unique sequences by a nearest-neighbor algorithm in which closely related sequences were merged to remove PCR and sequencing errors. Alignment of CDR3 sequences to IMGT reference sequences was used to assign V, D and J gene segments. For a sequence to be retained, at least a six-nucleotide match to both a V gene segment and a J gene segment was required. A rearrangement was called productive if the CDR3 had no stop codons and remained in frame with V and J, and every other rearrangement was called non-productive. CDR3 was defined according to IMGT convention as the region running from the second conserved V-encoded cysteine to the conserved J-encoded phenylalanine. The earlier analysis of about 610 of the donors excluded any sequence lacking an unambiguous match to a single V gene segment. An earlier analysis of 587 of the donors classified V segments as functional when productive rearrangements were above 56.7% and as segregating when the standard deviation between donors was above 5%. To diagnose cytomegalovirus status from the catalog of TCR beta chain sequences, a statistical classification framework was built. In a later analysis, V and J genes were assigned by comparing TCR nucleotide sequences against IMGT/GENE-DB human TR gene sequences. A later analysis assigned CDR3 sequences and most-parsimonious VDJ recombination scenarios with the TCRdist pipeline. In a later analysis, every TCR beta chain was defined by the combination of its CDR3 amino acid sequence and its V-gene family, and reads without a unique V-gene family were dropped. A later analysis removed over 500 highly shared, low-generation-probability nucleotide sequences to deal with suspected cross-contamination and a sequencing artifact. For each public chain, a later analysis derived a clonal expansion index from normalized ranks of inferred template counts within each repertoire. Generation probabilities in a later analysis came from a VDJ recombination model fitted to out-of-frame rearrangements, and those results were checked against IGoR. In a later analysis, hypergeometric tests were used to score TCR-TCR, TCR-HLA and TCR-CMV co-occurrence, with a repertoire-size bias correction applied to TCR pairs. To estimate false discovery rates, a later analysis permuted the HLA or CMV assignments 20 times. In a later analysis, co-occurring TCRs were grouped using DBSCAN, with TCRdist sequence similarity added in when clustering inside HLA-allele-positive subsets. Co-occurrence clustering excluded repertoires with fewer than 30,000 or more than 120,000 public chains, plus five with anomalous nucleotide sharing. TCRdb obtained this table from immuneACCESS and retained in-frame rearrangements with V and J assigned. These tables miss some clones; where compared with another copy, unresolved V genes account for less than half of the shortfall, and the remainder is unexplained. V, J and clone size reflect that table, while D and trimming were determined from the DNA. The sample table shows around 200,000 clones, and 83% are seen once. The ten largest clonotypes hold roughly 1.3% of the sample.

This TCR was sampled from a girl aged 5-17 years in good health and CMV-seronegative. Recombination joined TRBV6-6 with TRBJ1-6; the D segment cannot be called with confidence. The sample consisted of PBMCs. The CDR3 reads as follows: CASSLTRALDSPLHF. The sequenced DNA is TGTGCCAGCAGCCTAACCAGAGCCCTAGATTCACCCCTCCACTTT.